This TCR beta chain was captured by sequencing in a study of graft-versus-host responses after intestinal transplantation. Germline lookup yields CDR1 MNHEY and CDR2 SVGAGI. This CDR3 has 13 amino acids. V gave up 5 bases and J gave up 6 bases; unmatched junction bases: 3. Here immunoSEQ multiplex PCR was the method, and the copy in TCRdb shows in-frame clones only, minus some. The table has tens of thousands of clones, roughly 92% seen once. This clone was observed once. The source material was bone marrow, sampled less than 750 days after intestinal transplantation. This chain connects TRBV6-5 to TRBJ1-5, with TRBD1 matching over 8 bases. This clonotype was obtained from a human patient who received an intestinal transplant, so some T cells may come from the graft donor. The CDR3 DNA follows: TGTGCCAGCAGTCCCGACAGGGGTCAGCCCCAGCATTTT. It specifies CASSPDRGQPQHF.